This record looks at one T cell receptor beta chain sequence and its context. The antigen is undetermined. The CDR3 is 14 residues long. Trimming cost V 6 bases and J 2 bases, with 14 bases left between them. From germline, CDR1 is MDHEN and CDR2 SYDVKM. Assay: immunoSEQ multiplex PCR; the TCRdb copy retains only in-frame clones and omits some. Of 150,000 to 200,000 clones detected, around 92% appear once; the ten largest clones hold under 11%. This sample was included in a study of T cell responses to AZD1222 COVID-19 vaccine. Overall study results and limits: Following two doses of AZD1222, Spike-specific TCR breadth and depth rose.

Sequenced material: peripheral blood, taken on day 0 of AZD1222 vaccination. This sequence was found in an adult in good health. The genes are TRBV28 and TRBJ2-7; D is possibly TRBD2 (6 bases). CDR3 in DNA: TGTGCCAGCAGCTCCGGGACTTCGACCTACGAGCAGTACTTC. Amino acid sequence: CASSSGTSTYEQYF.